Below, 19 T cell receptor beta chains from the same sample are listed, as sequenced in a study of OX40 agonist ivuxolimab in advanced cancers. Clones were read by immunoSEQ multiplex PCR, and TCRdb kept only the in-frame ones, dropping some. The data hold 89,000 or so clones, with 91% observed a single time. The input for sequencing was CD4+ or CD8+ T cells sorted from blood, taken in a trial of the OX40 agonist ivuxolimab. The receptor source for this set is an adult with an advanced solid tumor such as melanoma, head and neck, liver or kidney cancer.

The chain links TRBV7-9 to TRBJ1-2; D remains unclear. CDR3 size: 13 residues. The germline V gene has CDR1 SEHNR and CDR2 FQNEAQ (reference sequence). Trimming left V 3 bases short and J 4 bases short, with 9 bases between. The CDR3 DNA follows: TGTGCCAGCAGCTTCGAGGCTTCCTATGGCTACACCTTC. Translated, it gives CASSFEASYGYTF. The full variable domain, rest sourced from reference TRBV7-9 and TRBJ1-2, is DTGVSQNPRHKITKRGQNVTFRCDPISEHNRLYWYRQTLGQGPEFLTYFQNEAQLEKSRLLSDRFSAERPKGSFSTLEIQRTEQGDSAMYLCASSFEASYGYTFGSGTRLTVV.

The chain carries TRBV2 and TRBJ1-6; D is unclear. This CDR3 region has 13 residues. The ends were cut back, 6 bases at V and 3 bases at J, with 6 bases in the middle. In germline, CDR1 is SNHLY, CDR2 FYNNEI. In DNA, the CDR3 is TGTGCCAGCAGGTACGGCTATAATTCACCCCTCCACTTT. Its protein product is CASRYGYNSPLHF.

The CDR3 here is CASSFRGSYNSPLHF. CDR3 DNA: TGTGCCAGCAGCTTCCGAGGCTCCTATAATTCACCCCTCCACTTT. The chain couples TRBV13 to TRBJ1-6, with D unresolved. Trimming removed 3 bases from V and 0 bases from J, with 6 bases in between. The germline V gene encodes CDR1 PRHDT and CDR2 FYEKMQ (reference sequence). The CDR3 covers 15 residues.

The chain has TRBV9 and TRBJ1-3; D is possibly TRBD1 (5 bases). V was shortened by 0 bases and J by 3 bases, with 10 bases between the two germline ends. Per the germline V gene, CDR1 is SGDLS and CDR2 is YYNGEE. The CDR3 loop spans 15 amino acids. As DNA, the CDR3 is TGTGCCAGCAGCGTAGCCCAGGGAAGTGGAAACACCATATATTTT. Residues: CASSVAQGSGNTIYF.

The CDR3 coding sequence is TGTGCCAGCAGCCCCAGGGGATATGGGTACGAGCAGTACTTC. Its translation: CASSPRGYGYEQYF. V gene TRBV28 combines with J gene TRBJ2-7; D might be TRBD1 (6 bases). CDR1 MDHEN and CDR2 SYDVKM come from the germline V gene. This CDR3 contains 14 residues. V was pared by 6 bases and J by 4 bases, with 16 bases between.

This chain links TRBV28 with TRBJ1-5; D is uncertain. This CDR3 is 15 amino acids long. Trimming took 6 bases from V and 0 from J, leaving 12 bases between them. Germline-derived CDR1 and CDR2 are MDHEN and SYDVKM. CDR3 sequence reads: CASRPKRHSNQPQHF. In DNA form, the CDR3 reads TGTGCCAGCAGACCGAAGAGACATAGCAATCAGCCCCAGCATTTT.

The rearrangement uses TRBV29-1 and TRBJ2-6, with TRBD1 matching 7 bases. There are 15 residues in the CDR3. J gave up 0 bases and V 3 bases, and 2 bases lay outside the gene matches. Germline loops: CDR1 SQVTM, CDR2 ANQGSEA. CDR3 in DNA: TGCAGCGTTGATACAGGGGACTCTGGGGCCAACGTCCTGACTTTC. Translating gives CSVDTGDSGANVLTF.

J is TRBJ2-1 and V is TRBV29-1; 13 nucleotides align to TRBD2. The CDR3 is 14 amino acids. Trimming at V came to 5 bases and at J to 6 bases, leaving 4 bases not matched to a gene. CDR1 and CDR2 (germline): SQVTM, ANQGSEA. Here the CDR3 DNA reads TGCAGCGTTAGTACTAGCGGGAGGGCCAATGAGCAGTTCTTC. This encodes CSVSTSGRANEQFF.

This clone appeared a few times. This chain connects TRBV7-2 to TRBJ1-6; perhaps TRBD1 as D (6 bases). CDR1 is SGHTA, CDR2 FQGNSA, per germline. This CDR3 region has 15 residues. V was pared by 5 bases and J by 9 bases, with 17 bases between. CDR3: CASSPGVGGSSPLHF. The CDR3 DNA follows: TGTGCCAGCAGCCCAGGGGTTGGGGGGAGTTCACCCCTCCACTTT.

This clone showed up just a few times. This sample also contains other DNA sequences that code for the same CDR3. The chain links TRBV28 to TRBJ1-6; D uncertain. CDR1 MDHEN and CDR2 SYDVKM come from the germline V gene. V lost 5 bases and J 0 bases, leaving 5 bases between the germline ends. The CDR3 is 14 amino acids. CDR3: CASSLRSYNSPLHF. In DNA form, the CDR3 reads TGTGCCAGCAGTCTCCGCTCCTATAATTCACCCCTCCACTTT.

DNA for the CDR3: TGTGCCAGCAGCGTAGAGGCCCACACAGATACGCAGTATTTT. It is translated as CASSVEAHTDTQYF. The chain carries TRBV9 and TRBJ2-3; D not resolved. Germline CDR1 SGDLS, CDR2 YYNGEE. The germline V and J ends were trimmed by 0 bases and 2 bases, with 7 bases remaining between them. CDR3 length equals 14 residues.

The rearrangement uses TRBV4-2 and TRBJ2-1, with D possibly being TRBD2 (6 bases). From germline, CDR1 is LGHNA and CDR2 YNFKEQ. CDR3 length: 17 residues. V was trimmed by 0 bases and J by 1 base, leaving 13 bases between them. The CDR3 DNA follows: TGTGCCAGCAGCCAAGATCTTTGGGGACTTTCCTACAATGAGCAGTTCTTC. As protein: CASSQDLWGLSYNEQFF.

V usage is TRBV5-6 and J usage is TRBJ2-7, with no clear D. Trimming pared 1 base from V and 0 bases from J, leaving 8 bases between. The V gene's germline CDR1 is SGHDT and CDR2 YYEEEE. This CDR3 is 14 amino acids long. This CDR3 is CASSLWASSYEQYV. In nucleotides, the CDR3 is TGTGCCAGCAGCTTGTGGGCTAGCTCCTACGAGCAGTACGTC.

This clone was recorded once. V and J are TRBV4-3 and TRBJ1-1; D gene unclear. Trimming removed 5 bases from V and 1 base from J, with 17 bases in between. Germline CDR1 is LGHNA and CDR2 is YSLEER. The CDR3 is made up of 16 amino acids. CDR3 loop: CASSAHVSSENTEAFF. CDR3 nucleotides: TGCGCCAGCAGCGCCCACGTGAGTTCTGAGAACACTGAAGCTTTCTTT.

V and J are TRBV5-8 and TRBJ2-1, with no clear D. Trimming removed 0 bases at V and 15 bases at J, with 10 bases between. CDR3 length: 11 residues. The germline V gene encodes CDR1 SGHTS and CDR2 YDEGEE. This CDR3 is CASSLAPKLFF. Here the CDR3 DNA reads TGTGCCAGCAGCTTGGCCCCGAAGCTGTTCTTC.

A single count supports this clone. The chain recombines TRBV11-2 with TRBJ2-5, with D possibly being TRBD2 (6 bases). V shed 2 bases and J shed 5 bases, with 15 bases lying between them. Germline CDR1 SGHAT, CDR2 FQNNGV. This CDR3 has 15 residues. CDR3 sequence: CASSLSGSRGETQYF. In nucleotides, the CDR3 is TGTGCCAGCAGCTTAAGCGGATCACGGGGGGAGACCCAGTACTTC.

This sequence joins TRBV30 and TRBJ2-7, with D possibly being TRBD1 or TRBD2 (5 bases each). This CDR3 region has 13 residues. Trimming took off 1 base at V and 6 bases at J, with 13 bases between the two ends. Looked up from germline, CDR1 is GTSNPN and CDR2 is SVGIG (reference sequence). CDR3 region: CAWSEWGWGEQYF. The CDR3 nucleotides are TGTGCCTGGAGTGAATGGGGGTGGGGCGAGCAGTACTTC. The variable domain in full, completed from reference TRBV30 and TRBJ2-7, reads SQTIHQWPATLVQPVGSPLSLECTVEGTSNPNLYWYRQAAGRGLQLLFYSVGIGQISSEVPQNLSASRPQDRQFILSSKKLLLSDSGFYLCAWSEWGWGEQYFGPGTRLTVT.

Regarding this clone: Other DNA sequences in the same sample also yield this CDR3. This rearrangement joins TRBV28 to TRBJ1-5; no firm D call. V was cut by 3 bases and J by 6 bases, with 3 bases left in between. Germline V lookup: CDR1 MDHEN, CDR2 SYDVKM. The CDR3 consists of 11 residues. CDR3 in DNA: TGTGCCAGCAGTTTCACTCAGCCCCAGCATTTT. Protein product: CASSFTQPQHF.

The J gene is TRBJ1-2, the V gene TRBV6-5, with a tentative D call TRBD1 (5 bases). The CDR3 spans 14 residues. Trimming shortened V by 5 bases and J by 10 bases, and 20 bases separated the two germline ends. Germline CDR1 and CDR2: MNHEY and SVGAGI. Here the CDR3 DNA reads TGTGCCAGCAGTATGATTTCCGGGACCCAATACTACACCTTC. Its protein product is CASSMISGTQYYTF.